This T cell receptor (beta chain) was identified in a study of blood T cell repertoires in COVID-19. Overall study: There were acute and convalescent COVID-19 samples, and they came from the United States, Italy and Spain. Nucleic acid was either cDNA or gDNA, and it came from T cells, B-cell-depleted T cells, or PBMCs.

As handled by the study authors: Estimation of nucleated cell counts relied on the amplification of reference gene primers. The table came from immunoSEQ multiplex PCR; TCRdb's copy has only in-frame clones and leaves some out. That table supplies the V and J calls and clone size; D and trimming were determined from the DNA. The sample lists 120,000 to 150,000 clones, 60% to 85% occurring once. The germline V gene encodes CDR1 LGHDT and CDR2 YNNKEL (reference sequence). The V and J ends lost 2 bases and 7 bases, in that order; junction bases with no gene match: 8. The CDR3 extends over 16 amino acids.

Sequenced: peripheral blood. The chain recombines TRBV3-1 (or the pseudogene TRBV3-2) with TRBJ2-2, with 9 bases matching TRBD1. This receptor was identified in a man in his fifties or sixties with active or convalescent COVID-19. CDR3 bases: TGTGCCAGCAGCCAACAGCCGGGACAGGGCGGCGGGGAGCTGTTTTTT. Translation gives CASSQQPGQGGGELFF.